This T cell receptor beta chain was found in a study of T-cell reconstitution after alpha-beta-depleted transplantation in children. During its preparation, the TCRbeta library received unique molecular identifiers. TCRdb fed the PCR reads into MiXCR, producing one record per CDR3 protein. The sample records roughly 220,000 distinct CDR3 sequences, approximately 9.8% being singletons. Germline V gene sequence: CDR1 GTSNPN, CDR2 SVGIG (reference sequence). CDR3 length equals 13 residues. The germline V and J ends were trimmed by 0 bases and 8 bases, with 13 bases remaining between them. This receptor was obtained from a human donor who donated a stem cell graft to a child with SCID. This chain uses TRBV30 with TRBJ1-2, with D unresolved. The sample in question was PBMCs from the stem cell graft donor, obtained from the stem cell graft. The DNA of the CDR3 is TGTGCCTGGAGTGTGACCCCCTCTGGGGGCTACACCTTC. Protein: CAWSVTPSGGYTF.